The present entry profiles one T cell receptor beta chain with its context. Its antigen is not known. Only in-frame clones appear in the TCRdb table, and some are missing; sequencing was by immunoSEQ multiplex PCR. The profile shows 200,000 to 250,000 clones, around 87% of them singletons. The donors were members of the validation cohort comprising approximately 110 subjects, separate from the approximately 710-subject first cohort. The CDR3 is made up of 15 amino acids. Per germline, CDR1 MNHNY and CDR2 SVGAGI (reference sequence). Trimming cost V 7 bases and J 3 bases, with 18 bases left between them. This sample was taken from a study of cytomegalovirus exposure and HLA in healthy donors. Overall study results and limits: The study designated about 160 TCR beta chains cytomegalovirus-associated.

This sequence originates from a woman younger than 35 in good health and CMV-seropositive. The specimen was PBMCs. The chain combines TRBV6-6 with TRBJ1-2; D possibly corresponds to TRBD1 (6 bases). CDR3 in amino acids: CASNNVQGGYYGYTF. The CDR3 nucleotides are TGTGCCAGCAATAACGTACAGGGCGGGTACTATGGCTACACCTTC.